This is a list of T cell receptor beta chains from one sample in a study of T cell responses to AZD1222 COVID-19 vaccine. Profiled with immunoSEQ multiplex PCR; TCRdb holds only in-frame clones, not every one. The data hold 95,000 to 150,000 clones, with 80% to 90% observed a single time. The input for sequencing was peripheral blood, taken on day 0 of AZD1222 vaccination. The receptor source for this set is an adult in good health. Both conserved end residues are part of each CDR3. Fields, in order: clone size, J gene, V gene, D gene, CDR3 DNA, CDR3 protein. The D gene is left open where the match is weak. Only some rows state a clone size, as once, few, many or a class for expanded clones.

>-|TRBJ1-6|TRBV5-4|-
TGTGCCAGCAGGGCGACCTGGGGGGATTCACCCCTCCACTTT
CASRATWGDSPLHF
>-|TRBJ2-3|TRBV6-2/TRBV6-3|-
TGTGCCAGCAGTTCTACGGAAGGGGATACGCAGTATTTT
CASSSTEGDTQYF
>-|TRBJ1-2|TRBV30|-
TGTGCCTGGGCGAAGGGGGTTCCTACTAACTATGGCTACACCTTC
CAWAKGVPTNYGYTF
>once|TRBJ1-2|TRBV7-2|-
TGTGCCAGCAGCTTATTTGGGGGGGCAGTTGGCTATGGCTACACCTTC
CASSLFGGAVGYGYTF
>-|TRBJ2-1|TRBV29-1|TRBD2
TGCAGCGTTGGGCATGGAGGGACTAGCGGGAGGGGGCTCGGTGAGCAGTTCTTC
CSVGHGGTSGRGLGEQFF
>-|TRBJ1-3|TRBV4-2|-
TGCGTCCACGGTGGAAACACCATATATTTT
CVHGGNTIYF
>-|TRBJ2-7|TRBV4-2|-
TGTGCCAGCAGCCAAGAGGTAGCGGACCTCTCCTACGAGCAGTACTTC
CASSQEVADLSYEQYF
>-|TRBJ1-5|TRBV6-5|-
TGTGCCAGCAGTTACCTGTCCGGTCAGCCCCAGCATTTT
CASSYLSGQPQHF
>once|TRBJ2-5|TRBV2|-
TGTGCCAGCAGTGTCCTGGGGGAGACCCAGTACTTC
CASSVLGETQYF
>-|TRBJ2-1|TRBV30|-
TGTGCCTGGAGTCGCCCCTTGGCAGGGGAGCAGTTCTTC
CAWSRPLAGEQFF
>-|TRBJ2-3|TRBV11-3|TRBD1
TGTGCCAGCAGCCTAGGGTACAGGGGCCTACCAGAGGCAGATACGCAGTATTTT
CASSLGYRGLPEADTQYF
>once|TRBJ1-2|TRBV6-6|TRBD1
TGTGCCAGCAGATCAAGAGGACAGGGGTTGTATGGCTACACCTTC
CASRSRGQGLYGYTF
>-|TRBJ2-1|TRBV3-1/TRBV3-2|-
TGTGCCAGCAGACTTACAGGACGGCCGGGAAATGAGCAGTTCTTC
CASRLTGRPGNEQFF
>few|TRBJ1-2|TRBV3-1/TRBV3-2|-
TGTGCCAGCAGCCAAGGTGGCGCCGGGGGGAACTATGGCTACACCTTC
CASSQGGAGGNYGYTF
>-|TRBJ1-5|TRBV6-5|-
TGTGCCAGCAGGGTAGGGGTGAATCAGCCCCAGCATTTT
CASRVGVNQPQHF
>-|TRBJ1-6|TRBV7-8|-
TGTGCCAGCAGCTTAGTCGTGGGGGCCCCCCTTAGCTCCTATAATTCACCCCTCCACTTT
CASSLVVGAPLSSYNSPLHF
>-|TRBJ1-1|TRBV5-4|TRBD1
TGTGCCAGCAGCTACGGGACAGGGGCGAACACTGAAGCTTTCTTT
CASSYGTGANTEAFF
>-|TRBJ2-1|TRBV6-4|-
TGTGCCAGCAGTGACGGGTCGAGCTCCTACAATGAGCAGTTCTTC
CASSDGSSSYNEQFF
>-|TRBJ1-1|TRBV28|-
TGTGCCAGCAGTTCCCCCCTAGGGGGGTTGGTTTCTGAAGCTTTCTTT
CASSSPLGGLVSEAFF
>-|TRBJ1-2|TRBV9|-
TGTGCCAGCAGCGTAGGTCGTTTTAACTATGGCTACACCTTC
CASSVGRFNYGYTF
>-|TRBJ2-5|TRBV14|-
TGTGCCAGCAGCCAGAGGTATTTAGAGACCCAGTACTTC
CASSQRYLETQYF
>-|TRBJ1-4|TRBV7-9|TRBD1
TGTGCCAGCAGGGCCGGGACAGGGGATGAAAAACTGTTTTTT
CASRAGTGDEKLFF
>-|TRBJ2-5|TRBV28|TRBD2
TGTGCCAGCAGTTTATCGCTAGCGGGAGTCGGAGAGACCCAGTACTTC
CASSLSLAGVGETQYF
>-|TRBJ2-2|TRBV5-1|TRBD2
TGCGCCAGCAGTCTGGCGGGAGTAGACACCGGGGAGCTGTTTTTT
CASSLAGVDTGELFF
>-|TRBJ2-1|TRBV19|-
TGTGCCAGTACGACAGCTTCCTACAATGAGCAGTTCTTC
CASTTASYNEQFF
>-|TRBJ2-1|TRBV20-1|-
TGCAGTGCTAGTCCTATCGCAGGCGCAGGGAGCTCCTACAATGAGCAGTTCTTC
CSASPIAGAGSSYNEQFF
>-|TRBJ1-1|TRBV30|-
TGTGCCTGGAGTGATGACGGGGGCACTGAAGCTTTCTTT
CAWSDDGGTEAFF
>-|TRBJ2-1|TRBV6-4|TRBD1
TGTGCCAGCAGTGCCCAGGACAGGGATGAGCAGTTCTTC
CASSAQDRDEQFF
>-|TRBJ2-7|TRBV30|TRBD2
TGTGCCTGGAGTAGCGGGAGGACGATTGGCTACGAGCAGTACTTC
CAWSSGRTIGYEQYF
>-|TRBJ2-1|TRBV6-5|-
TGTGCCAGCACCAGCCCCGTTTACAATGAGCAGTTCTTC
CASTSPVYNEQFF